These 14 T cell receptor beta chains were all obtained from the same sample, sequenced in a study of beta chain features in type 1 diabetes (dated by TCRdb to the late 2010s). Libraries came from the immunoSEQ multiplex PCR assay. The High Capacity cDNA Reverse Transcription Kit was used to reverse transcribe all of the isolated RNA, meaning that expressed TCRB transcripts were what got sequenced. TCRdb retrieved this table from immuneACCESS and kept in-frame rearrangements only. Not all clones are present; in checked studies, unresolved V genes account for under half, and no reason is known for the remainder. In this sample the table shows 620,000 or so clones, about a sixth of which occur a single time. Under 0.095% of the sample goes to the ten largest clones. Sequences were obtained from naive CD4+ T cells from blood. The cell subset or site label of this sample denotes: true naive CD4+ T cells. Receptors originate from a man younger than 35 in good health.

Note on this clone: A much larger clone lies one base from this, so it may be a read error. The sample has other DNA sequences that encode this CDR3 too. The chain carries TRBV27 and TRBJ2-7; D is unclear. The CDR3 is 10 amino acids. Trimming pared 3 bases from V and 6 bases from J, leaving 3 bases between. CDR1 and CDR2 from the germline V gene are MNHEY and SMNVEV (reference sequence). The CDR3 DNA reads as TGTGCCAGCAGTTTCGGCGAGCAGTACTTC. Translating gives CASSFGEQYF.

A note on this clone: Other DNA sequences from this sample encode an identical CDR3 as well. V gene TRBV28 combines with J gene TRBJ2-5; D possibly corresponds to TRBD1 (5 bases). The CDR3 has 13 amino acids. Trimming left V 3 bases short and J 4 bases short, with 9 bases between. Germline CDR1 and CDR2: MDHEN and SYDVKM. CDR3 amino acids: CASSLGRVETQYF. The DNA for the CDR3 is TGTGCCAGCAGTTTGGGCAGGGTAGAGACCCAGTACTTC. The full variable domain, with the rest looked up from reference TRBV28 and TRBJ2-5, is DVKVTQSSRYLVKRTGEKVFLECVQDMDHENMFWYRQDPGLGLRLIYFSYDVKMKEKGDIPEGYSVSREKKERFSLILESASTNQTSMYLCASSLGRVETQYFGPGTRLLVL.

This chain connects TRBV29-1 to TRBJ2-5; the D gene is possibly TRBD1 (5 bases). V was trimmed by 4 bases and J by 2 bases, leaving 11 bases between them. Germline CDR1 is SQVTM and CDR2 is ANQGSEA. CDR3 length equals 13 residues. The CDR3 sequence is CSVARTQQETQYF. The CDR3, as DNA: TGCAGCGTTGCGAGGACACAACAAGAGACCCAGTACTTC.

This chain joins TRBV4-1 and TRBJ2-3; 10 positions agree with TRBD2. Trimming cost V 4 bases and J 2 bases; bases outside gene matches: 9. The CDR3 is 17 residues long. Looked up from germline, CDR1 is MGHRA and CDR2 is YSYEKL. The CDR3 region has the DNA TGCGCCAGCAGCCTCGGAGCGGGAGGGCCGATCACAGATACGCAGTATTTT. Protein sequence: CASSLGAGGPITDTQYF.

This chain links TRBV12-5 with TRBJ2-1; D is undetermined. The CDR3 length is 14 residues. Trimming pared 0 bases from V and 6 bases from J, leaving 9 bases between. CDR1 is LGHNT and CDR2 is FRNRAP in the germline V gene. CDR3 nucleotides: TGTGCTAGTGGTTTGGTAGGTCAAGGCAATGAGCAGTTCTTC. Protein: CASGLVGQGNEQFF.

V and J are TRBV28 and TRBJ2-6, with 7 nucleotides matching TRBD1. The CDR3 sequence is 16 residues long. The J segment lost 2 bases and the V segment lost 5 bases, leaving 6 bases of the junction unmatched. Germline values: CDR1 MDHEN, CDR2 SYDVKM. The CDR3 DNA reads as TGTGCCAGCAGTATTCCTCAGGGGGCTGGGGCCAACGTCCTGACTTTC. Protein product: CASSIPQGAGANVLTF.

V is TRBV15 and J is TRBJ2-4; the D is unclear. Trimming removed 0 bases from V and 8 bases from J, with 17 bases in between. The CDR3 is 16 amino acids. CDR1 is LNHNV and CDR2 is YYDKDF in the germline V gene (reference sequence). CDR3 nucleotide sequence: TGTGCCACCAGCAGAGATAGGCCTAGAGGTTTGGACATTCAGTACTTC. Amino acids: CATSRDRPRGLDIQYF.

A word on this clone: Different DNA sequences within this sample yield the same CDR3. The V gene is TRBV12-5, the J gene TRBJ2-5; TRBD2 matches 8 bases. This CDR3 comprises 14 residues. In germline, CDR1 is LGHNT, CDR2 FRNRAP. The V and J ends lost 1 base and 2 bases, in that order; junction bases with no gene match: 0. The CDR3 here is CASGLGLAQETQYF. CDR3 DNA: TGTGCTAGTGGTTTGGGACTAGCGCAAGAGACCCAGTACTTC.

This sequence joins TRBV11-3 and TRBJ2-3, with TRBD2 as a possible D gene (5 bases). Germline lookup yields CDR1 SGHNT and CDR2 YENEEA. The CDR3 is 13 amino acids. Deletions cut 4 bases from V and 14 bases from J, with 19 bases between. CDR3 amino acids: CASSSGSGARSYF. CDR3 in DNA: TGTGCCAGCAGCTCGGGATCAGGAGCCCGTTCGTATTTT.

This chain links TRBV7-9 with TRBJ1-1; D is undetermined. The CDR3 sequence is 14 residues long. The ends were cut back, 3 bases at V and 7 bases at J, with 15 bases in the middle. CDR1 and CDR2 (germline): SEHNR, FQNEAQ (reference sequence). The CDR3 protein is CASSFGGSQFEAFF. The CDR3 bases are TGTGCCAGCAGCTTCGGTGGATCGCAGTTTGAAGCTTTCTTT. Full variable domain (outside the CDR3, taken from reference TRBV7-9 and TRBJ1-1): DTGVSQNPRHKITKRGQNVTFRCDPISEHNRLYWYRQTLGQGPEFLTYFQNEAQLEKSRLLSDRFSAERPKGSFSTLEIQRTEQGDSAMYLCASSFGGSQFEAFFGQGTRLTVV.

This clone came up a few times. J is TRBJ2-3 and V is TRBV19; weak D call: TRBD1 (6 bases). The CDR3 is 16 residues long. Germline V lookup: CDR1 LNHDA, CDR2 SQIVND (reference sequence). Trimming removed 3 bases from V and 2 bases from J, with 15 bases in between. The CDR3 bases are TGTGCCAGTAGTATTGGGAGACAGGAGTACACAGATACGCAGTATTTT. Translating gives CASSIGRQEYTDTQYF.

The chain carries TRBV29-1 and TRBJ1-4; the D gene is possibly TRBD1 (5 bases). CDR1 and CDR2 from the germline V gene are SQVTM and ANQGSEA. CDR3 length equals 15 residues. Trimming left V 0 bases short and J 7 bases short, with 15 bases between. CDR3 amino acids: CSVEDQGGSAEKLFF. The DNA of the CDR3 is TGCAGCGTTGAAGATCAGGGTGGGTCAGCTGAAAAACTGTTTTTT.

J is TRBJ2-3 and V is TRBV4-3; D is ambiguous. This CDR3 has 14 amino acids. CDR1 and CDR2 from the germline V gene are LGHNA and YSLEER. V shed 4 bases and J shed 0 bases, with 8 bases lying between them. This CDR3 reads CASSRLYSTDTQYF. CDR3 sequence (DNA): TGCGCCAGCAGCCGCCTTTATAGCACAGATACGCAGTATTTT.

This clone has only one observation. V usage is TRBV5-1 and J usage is TRBJ2-7, with D perhaps matching TRBD1 (5 bases). This CDR3 is built from 15 residues. Germline V gives CDR1 SGHRS, CDR2 YFSETQ. Trimming took 1 base from V and 3 from J, leaving 14 bases between them. The CDR3 sequence: CASSLTGNLYYEQYF. As DNA, the CDR3 is TGCGCCAGCAGCTTGACAGGAAACCTTTACTACGAGCAGTACTTC.